The clone carrying this T cell receptor beta chain was detected a few times. This specimen belongs to a study of CD8+ T cells in alopecia areata. Treatment denoted: oral pan-JAK inhibitor, 5-10 mg twice daily. Sequencing used cDNA as its template, made by extracting RNA and reverse transcribing it. Only in-frame clones appear in the TCRdb table, and some are missing; sequencing was by immunoSEQ multiplex PCR. The top ten clones hold 30% of a sample with roughly 120,000 clones, 50% to 75% of them seen once. CDR3 size: 14 residues. Germline V lookup: CDR1 SGHRS, CDR2 YFSETQ. Trimming shortened V by 3 bases and J by 2 bases, and 12 bases separated the two germline ends.

The receptor's source is a human donor with alopecia areata. This specimen consisted of CD8+ T cells sorted from blood, obtained at week 4, from a patient treated with tofacitinib. The chain has TRBV5-1 and TRBJ2-7; tentative D call: TRBD1 (5 bases). The CDR3 region has the DNA TGCGCCAGCAGCTCGGCCGACAGTCCCTACGAGCAGTACTTC. This translates into CASSSADSPYEQYF.